The 19 T cell receptor beta chains given below trace back to one sample, sequenced in a study of T cell changes during pregnancy in multiple sclerosis (dated by TCRdb to about 2019). The library was prepared using the immunoSEQ multiplex PCR assay. Not all clones reach the TCRdb copy of this immuneACCESS table, which keeps in-frame sequences only. Checked studies attribute under half of the gap to unresolved V genes and leave the rest unexplained. The sample has 60,000 to 85,000 clones on record, roughly 89% of them singletons. Roughly 3.7% of the sample is taken by the ten largest. Specimen: peripheral blood, collected after pregnancy. The receptors shown here come from a female donor in good health, enrolled as a control in a pregnancy study.

The chain recombines TRBV4-1 with TRBJ1-1; 10 bases are a match to TRBD1. The CDR3 loop spans 16 amino acids. Trimming took 5 bases from V and 4 from J; bases not matched to a gene: 10. The germline V gene encodes CDR1 MGHRA and CDR2 YSYEKL. The CDR3: CASSLIPGQGTTEAFF. The CDR3 bases are TGCGCCAGCAGCTTAATACCGGGACAGGGGACCACTGAAGCTTTCTTT.

The V gene is TRBV5-4, the J gene TRBJ2-5, with D perhaps TRBD2 (7 bases). Trimming left V 4 bases short and J 2 bases short, with 15 bases between. CDR3 length: 15 amino acids. The germline gives CDR1 SGHNT, CDR2 YYREEE (reference sequence). The CDR3 here is CASSRGGGGQETQYF. CDR3 sequence (DNA): TGTGCCAGCAGCCGAGGAGGGGGGGGACAAGAGACCCAGTACTTC.

This sequence joins TRBV9 and TRBJ1-6, with 9 bases matching TRBD1. With V trimmed by 4 bases and J by 7 bases, 6 bases remained unmatched. The CDR3 is 15 residues long. Per germline, CDR1 SGDLS and CDR2 YYNGEE. CDR3: CASSLGQGWNSPLHF. The DNA of the CDR3 is TGTGCCAGCAGCTTAGGACAGGGGTGGAATTCACCCCTCCACTTT.

This sequence joins TRBV15 and TRBJ2-1; 12 nucleotides align to TRBD2. CDR1 and CDR2 (germline): LNHNV, YYDKDF (reference sequence). Trimming took 4 bases from V and 6 from J; bases not matched to a gene: 7. The length of the CDR3 is 16 residues. CDR3: CATSNPTSGRINEQFF. CDR3 DNA: TGTGCCACCAGCAACCCGACTAGCGGGAGAATCAATGAGCAGTTCTTC.

The V gene is TRBV19, the J gene TRBJ1-1, with D perhaps matching TRBD1 (6 bases). Germline CDR1 LNHDA, CDR2 SQIVND (reference sequence). V was clipped by 7 bases and J by 5 bases, with 11 bases between them. The CDR3 runs to 12 residues. The CDR3 region is CASIGGRTEAFF. The CDR3 coding sequence is TGTGCCAGTATAGGGGGACGAACTGAAGCTTTCTTT. Full variable domain (remainder filled in from reference TRBV19 and TRBJ1-1): DGGITQSPKYLFRKEGQNVTLSCEQNLNHDAMYWYRQDPGQGLRLIYYSQIVNDFQKGDIAEGYSVSREKKESFPLTVTSAQKNPTAFYLCASIGGRTEAFFGQGTRLTVV.

J is TRBJ1-2 and V is TRBV4-1; 9 bases agree with TRBD1. The CDR3 spans 15 residues. After removal of 2 bases from V and 5 bases from J, the junction contained 6 bases not matched to a gene. Germline V gives CDR1 MGHRA, CDR2 YSYEKL. The CDR3 region is CASSQTGGAEYGYTF. Written as DNA, the CDR3 is TGCGCCAGCAGCCAAACAGGGGGCGCGGAGTATGGCTACACCTTC.

The V gene is TRBV13, the J gene TRBJ2-7; 7 bases match TRBD2. Germline CDR1 PRHDT, CDR2 FYEKMQ (reference sequence). Trimming at V came to 4 bases and at J to 4 bases, leaving 13 bases not matched to a gene. This CDR3 comprises 16 residues. CDR3 nucleotides: TGTGCCAGCAGCTCCTCAAATCAGCGGGAACGTTACGAGCAGTACTTC. It yields the protein CASSSSNQRERYEQYF.

The chain combines TRBV14 with TRBJ2-7, with TRBD1 matching 9 bases. The CDR3 sequence is 15 residues long. The junction had 4 bases not matched to a gene; V was cut back by 0 bases and J by 4 bases. Germline CDR1 and CDR2: SGHDN and FVKESK. This CDR3 reads CASSQETGGRYEQYF. CDR3 DNA sequence: TGTGCCAGCAGCCAAGAAACAGGGGGCCGGTACGAGCAGTACTTC.

This chain uses TRBV10-3 with TRBJ1-5, with D possibly TRBD1 on 6 matching bases. The V gene lost 4 bases and the J gene lost 6 bases, with 10 bases spanning the gap. The CDR3 runs 13 residues. The V gene's germline CDR1 is ENHRY and CDR2 SYGVKD. CDR3 region: CAISVGGRQPQHF. DNA for the CDR3: TGTGCCATCAGTGTCGGGGGGCGTCAGCCCCAGCATTTT.

This clone was seen just once. J is TRBJ1-5 and V is TRBV14; D is ambiguous. Trimming pared 0 bases from V and 5 bases from J, leaving 2 bases between. CDR3 length: 12 amino acids. The V gene's germline CDR1 is SGHDN and CDR2 FVKESK. The CDR3 loop is CASSQDDQPQHF. In nucleotides, the CDR3 is TGTGCCAGCAGCCAAGACGATCAGCCCCAGCATTTT.

The V gene is TRBV5-1, the J gene TRBJ2-7, with TRBD2 matching 10 bases. The CDR3 spans 18 residues. Germline CDR1 and CDR2: SGHRS and YFSETQ. The junction had 9 bases not matched to a gene; V was cut back by 0 bases and J by 0 bases. This chain's CDR3 is CASSLGASGGRSSYEQYF. In DNA, the CDR3 is TGCGCCAGCAGCTTGGGTGCTAGCGGGGGCCGAAGCTCCTACGAGCAGTACTTC.

The chain has TRBV9 and TRBJ2-7; 7 nucleotides align to TRBD1. Germline V CDR1 and CDR2: SGDLS, YYNGEE. CDR3 size: 13 residues. V was clipped by 3 bases and J by 3 bases; unmatched bases: 3. The CDR3 DNA reads as TGTGCCAGCAGCGCTGGGGACAGCTACGAGCAGTACTTC. Amino acids: CASSAGDSYEQYF.

The rearrangement uses TRBV7-8 and TRBJ1-4, with 8 bases fitting TRBD1. CDR3 length equals 18 residues. The germline V gene encodes CDR1 SGHVS and CDR2 FQNEAQ. J gave up 8 bases and V 2 bases, and 16 bases lay outside the gene matches. The CDR3, as DNA: TGTGCCAGCAGCTTACCAGCAGGGGGCACCTACCCGGGGGAAAAACTGTTTTTT. Its protein product is CASSLPAGGTYPGEKLFF.

This clone occurred once. The chain carries TRBV27 and TRBJ1-6; the D is unclear. The length of the CDR3 is 15 residues. CDR1 MNHEY and CDR2 SMNVEV come from the germline V gene (reference sequence). V lost 3 bases to trimming and J lost 5 bases, with 11 bases between them. This CDR3 reads CASSFSVENNSPLHF. DNA of the CDR3: TGTGCCAGCAGTTTCTCGGTTGAAAATAATTCACCCCTCCACTTT.

This sequence joins TRBV5-1 and TRBJ2-3; TRBD2 might be the D (6 bases). CDR1 is SGHRS and CDR2 is YFSETQ in the germline V gene. The CDR3 loop spans 16 amino acids. V was shortened by 4 bases and J by 0 bases, with 15 bases between the two germline ends. The CDR3 DNA reads TGCGCCAGCAGCATCGGACTACCTTCTAGCACAGATACGCAGTATTTT. Residues: CASSIGLPSSTDTQYF.

V is TRBV5-1 and J is TRBJ1-2; D possibly corresponds to TRBD1 (5 bases). Germline CDR1 is SGHRS and CDR2 is YFSETQ. V lost 4 bases to trimming and J lost 4 bases, with 14 bases between them. The CDR3 sequence is 14 residues long. This CDR3 reads CASSDATVVYGYTF. The CDR3 DNA reads as TGCGCCAGCAGCGACGCGACAGTCGTCTATGGCTACACCTTC.

The V gene is TRBV28, the J gene TRBJ2-7; 10 bases agree with TRBD2. V gave up 5 bases and J gave up 3 bases; unmatched junction bases: 13. The CDR3 contains 17 residues. Germline lookup yields CDR1 MDHEN and CDR2 SYDVKM. Written as DNA, the CDR3 is TGTGCCAGCAGTGAGGGGGGGTGGGCTAGCGGGGGCTACGAGCAGTACTTC. It translates to CASSEGGWASGGYEQYF.

The chain employs TRBV27 and TRBJ2-3, with D hard to call. CDR1 is MNHEY and CDR2 is SMNVEV in the germline V gene (reference sequence). The V end lost 2 bases, the J end lost 1 base, and 13 bases lay between the germline ends. The CDR3 spans 16 residues. The chain's CDR3 is CASSLKARWGTDTQYF. CDR3 nucleotide sequence: TGTGCCAGCAGTTTAAAAGCCAGGTGGGGCACAGATACGCAGTATTTT.

V gene TRBV6-1 combines with J gene TRBJ2-7, with TRBD2 identical over 11 bases. This CDR3 has 14 amino acids. V shed 7 bases, J shed 4 bases, and the junction held 6 bases outside the gene matches. Per germline, CDR1 MNHNS and CDR2 SASEGT. For the CDR3, the DNA is TGTGCCAGCAACAAGGGACTAGCGGAATACGAGCAGTACTTC. Translating it yields CASNKGLAEYEQYF.